This paragraph reports one T cell receptor (beta chain). Germline CDR1 is SGHTA and CDR2 is FQGNSA. The CDR3 is 14 amino acids. Trimming removed 5 bases from V and 4 bases from J; junction bases left unmatched: 7. The data were obtained in a study of blood T cell repertoires in COVID-19. About the study: Sites in the United States, Italy and Spain provided acute and convalescent COVID-19 samples. T cells, B-cell-depleted T cells, or PBMCs provided the cDNA or gDNA that served as material.

Sequenced by immunoSEQ multiplex PCR; TCRdb stores in-frame clones only, minus some. The table records a few hundred thousand clones, more than 75% of them present only once. The chain uses TRBV7-2 and TRBJ1-2; 7 bases line up with TRBD1. The source of this sequence is a woman aged 70 to 79 with active or convalescent COVID-19. Sequenced sample: peripheral blood. This chain's CDR3 is CASSLRGSTYGYTF. CDR3 bases: TGTGCCAGCAGCCTCAGGGGGAGTACCTATGGCTACACCTTC.